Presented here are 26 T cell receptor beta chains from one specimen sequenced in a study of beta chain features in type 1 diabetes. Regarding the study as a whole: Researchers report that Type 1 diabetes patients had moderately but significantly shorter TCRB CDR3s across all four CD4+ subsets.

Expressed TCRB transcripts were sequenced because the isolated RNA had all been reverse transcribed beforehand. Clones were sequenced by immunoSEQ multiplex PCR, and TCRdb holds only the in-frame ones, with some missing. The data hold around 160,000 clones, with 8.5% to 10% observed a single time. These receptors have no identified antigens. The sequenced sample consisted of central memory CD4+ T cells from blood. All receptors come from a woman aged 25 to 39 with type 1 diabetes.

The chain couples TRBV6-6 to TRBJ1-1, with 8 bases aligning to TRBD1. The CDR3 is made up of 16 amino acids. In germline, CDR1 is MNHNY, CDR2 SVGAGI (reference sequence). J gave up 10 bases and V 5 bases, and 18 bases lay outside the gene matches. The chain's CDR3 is CASSIQDFGTGPGAFF. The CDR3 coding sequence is TGTGCCAGCAGTATCCAGGATTTCGGGACAGGACCTGGAGCTTTCTTT.

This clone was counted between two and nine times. The DNA of the CDR3 is TGTGCCAGCAGCCAAGGGGTTGGGCTGCAGTTCTTC. Its protein product is CASSQGVGLQFF. The chain carries TRBV4-2 and TRBJ2-1; D not resolved. V was clipped by 1 base and J by 12 bases, with 10 bases between them. The V gene's germline CDR1 is LGHNA and CDR2 YNFKEQ. The CDR3 totals 12 residues.

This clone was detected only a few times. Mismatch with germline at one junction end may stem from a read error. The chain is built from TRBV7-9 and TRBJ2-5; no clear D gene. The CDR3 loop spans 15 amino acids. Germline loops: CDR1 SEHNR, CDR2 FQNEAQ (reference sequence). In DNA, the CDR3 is TGTGCCAGCAGTTTAGGAAAGAGGATCCAAGAGACCCAGTACTTC. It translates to CASSLGKRIQETQYF.

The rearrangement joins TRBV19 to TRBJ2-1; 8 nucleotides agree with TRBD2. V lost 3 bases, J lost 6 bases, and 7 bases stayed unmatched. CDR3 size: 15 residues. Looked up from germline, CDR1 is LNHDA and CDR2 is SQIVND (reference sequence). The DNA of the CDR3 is TGTGCCAGTAGTATTCAAGCGGGAGCAACCAATGAGCAGTTCTTC. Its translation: CASSIQAGATNEQFF.

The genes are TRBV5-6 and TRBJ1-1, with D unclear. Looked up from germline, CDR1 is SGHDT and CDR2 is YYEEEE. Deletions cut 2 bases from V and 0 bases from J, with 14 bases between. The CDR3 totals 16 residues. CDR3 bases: TGTGCCAGCAGCTTATATGGACGGACTATGAACACTGAAGCTTTCTTT. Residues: CASSLYGRTMNTEAFF.

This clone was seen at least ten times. The CDR3 coding sequence is TGTGCCAGTAGGTCTAGCGGCCAAGAGACCCAGTACTTC. This codes for CASRSSGQETQYF. The chain is built from TRBV19 and TRBJ2-5; 7 nucleotides align to TRBD2. Trimming cost V 6 bases and J 1 base; bases outside gene matches: 2. The germline V gene has CDR1 LNHDA and CDR2 SQIVND (reference sequence). This CDR3 comprises 13 residues.

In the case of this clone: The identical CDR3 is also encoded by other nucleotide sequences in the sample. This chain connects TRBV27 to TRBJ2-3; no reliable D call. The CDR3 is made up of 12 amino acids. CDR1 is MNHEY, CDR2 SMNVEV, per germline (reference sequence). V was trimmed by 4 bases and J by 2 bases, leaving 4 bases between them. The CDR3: CASSSYTDTQYF. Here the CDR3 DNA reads TGTGCCAGCAGTTCTTACACAGATACGCAGTATTTT.

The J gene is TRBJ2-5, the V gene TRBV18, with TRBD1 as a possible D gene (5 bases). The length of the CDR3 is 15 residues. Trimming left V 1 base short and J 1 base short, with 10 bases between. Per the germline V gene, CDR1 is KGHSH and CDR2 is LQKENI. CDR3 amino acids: CASSPRRAAQETQYF. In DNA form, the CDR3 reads TGTGCCAGCTCACCACGCAGGGCAGCCCAAGAGACCCAGTACTTC. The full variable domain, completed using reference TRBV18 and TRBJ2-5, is NAGVMQNPRHLVRRRGQEARLRCSPMKGHSHVYWYRQLPEEGLKFMVYLQKENIIDESGMPKERFSAEFPKEGPSILRIQQVVRGDSAAYFCASSPRRAAQETQYFGPGTRLLVL.

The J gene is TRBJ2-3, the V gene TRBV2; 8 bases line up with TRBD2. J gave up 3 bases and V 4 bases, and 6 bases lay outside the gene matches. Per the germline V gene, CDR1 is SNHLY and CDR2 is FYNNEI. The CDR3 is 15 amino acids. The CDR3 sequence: CASSAQRESTDTQYF. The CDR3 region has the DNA TGTGCCAGCAGTGCCCAGCGGGAGAGTACAGATACGCAGTATTTT.

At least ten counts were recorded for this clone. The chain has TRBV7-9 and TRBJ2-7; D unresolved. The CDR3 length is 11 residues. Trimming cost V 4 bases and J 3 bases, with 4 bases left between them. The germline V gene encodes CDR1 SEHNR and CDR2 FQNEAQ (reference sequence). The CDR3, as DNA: TGTGCCAGCAGCTCTAACTACGAGCAGTACTTC. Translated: CASSSNYEQYF.

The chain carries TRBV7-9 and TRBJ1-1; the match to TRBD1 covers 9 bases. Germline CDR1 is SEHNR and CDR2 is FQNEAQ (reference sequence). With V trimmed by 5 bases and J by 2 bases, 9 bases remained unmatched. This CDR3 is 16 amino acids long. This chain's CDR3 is CASSPRQGGANTEAFF. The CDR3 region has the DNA TGTGCCAGCAGCCCTCGACAGGGGGGGGCAAACACTGAAGCTTTCTTT. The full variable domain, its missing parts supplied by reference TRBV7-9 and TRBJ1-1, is DTGVSQNPRHKITKRGQNVTFRCDPISEHNRLYWYRQTLGQGPEFLTYFQNEAQLEKSRLLSDRFSAERPKGSFSTLEIQRTEQGDSAMYLCASSPRQGGANTEAFFGQGTRLTVV.

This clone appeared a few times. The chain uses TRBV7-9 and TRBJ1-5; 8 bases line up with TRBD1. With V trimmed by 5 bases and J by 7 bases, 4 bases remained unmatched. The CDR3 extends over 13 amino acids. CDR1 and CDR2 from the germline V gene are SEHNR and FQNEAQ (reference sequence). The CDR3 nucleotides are TGTGCCAGCAGCCTGACAGGGGAACAGCCCCAGCATTTT. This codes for CASSLTGEQPQHF.

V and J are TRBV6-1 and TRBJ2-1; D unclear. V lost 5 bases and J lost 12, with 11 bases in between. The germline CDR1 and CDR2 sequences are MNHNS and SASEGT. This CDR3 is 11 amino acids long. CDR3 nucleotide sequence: TGTGCCAGCAGTATTAGCCTCCCGCAGTTCTTC. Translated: CASSISLPQFF.

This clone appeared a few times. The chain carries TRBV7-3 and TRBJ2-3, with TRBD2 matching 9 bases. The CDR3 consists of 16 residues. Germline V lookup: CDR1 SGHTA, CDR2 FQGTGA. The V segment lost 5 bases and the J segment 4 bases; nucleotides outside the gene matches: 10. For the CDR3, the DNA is TGTGCCAGCAGCCTTATAGCGGGAGCAGGGGCAGATACGCAGTATTTT. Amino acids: CASSLIAGAGADTQYF.

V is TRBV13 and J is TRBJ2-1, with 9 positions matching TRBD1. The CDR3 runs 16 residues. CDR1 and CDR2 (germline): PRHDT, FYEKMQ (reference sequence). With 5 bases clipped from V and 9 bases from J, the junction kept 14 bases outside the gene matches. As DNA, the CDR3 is TGTGCCAGCAGCGCATCCGGGACAGGGACAATCGGTGAGCAGTTCTTC. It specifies CASSASGTGTIGEQFF.

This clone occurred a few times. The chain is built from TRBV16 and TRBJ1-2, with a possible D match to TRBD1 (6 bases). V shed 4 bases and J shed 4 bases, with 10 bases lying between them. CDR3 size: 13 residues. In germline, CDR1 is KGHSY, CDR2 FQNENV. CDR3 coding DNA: TGTGCCAGCAGCCCTCTGGACAGCTATGGCTACACCTTC. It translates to CASSPLDSYGYTF.

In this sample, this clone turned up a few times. The DNA of the CDR3 is TGCGCCAGCAGCTGGCGGGTCCGACAGGGCGTCATCTACGAGCAGTACTTC. It encodes CASSWRVRQGVIYEQYF. V gene TRBV5-1 combines with J gene TRBJ2-7; TRBD1 agrees at 7 bases. This CDR3 spans 17 amino acids. CDR1 is SGHRS, CDR2 YFSETQ, per germline. V dropped 3 bases and J dropped 3; count of bases not matched to a gene: 15.

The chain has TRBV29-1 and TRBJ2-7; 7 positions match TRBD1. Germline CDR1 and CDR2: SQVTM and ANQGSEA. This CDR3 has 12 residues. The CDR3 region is CRDRVLSHEQYF. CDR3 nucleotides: TGCAGAGACAGGGTTCTGTCCCACGAGCAGTACTTC.

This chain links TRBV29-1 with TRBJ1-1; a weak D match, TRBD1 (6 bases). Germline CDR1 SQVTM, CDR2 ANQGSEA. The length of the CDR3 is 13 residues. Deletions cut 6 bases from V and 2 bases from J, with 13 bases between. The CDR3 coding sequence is TGCAGCGTGGCCCCGGGACACAACACTGAAGCTTTCTTT. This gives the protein CSVAPGHNTEAFF. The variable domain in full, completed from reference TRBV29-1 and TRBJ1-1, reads SAVISQKPSRDICQRGTSLTIQCQVDSQVTMMFWYRQQPGQSLTLIATANQGSEATYESGFVIDKFPISRPNLTFSTLTVSNMSPEDSSIYLCSVAPGHNTEAFFGQGTRLTVV.

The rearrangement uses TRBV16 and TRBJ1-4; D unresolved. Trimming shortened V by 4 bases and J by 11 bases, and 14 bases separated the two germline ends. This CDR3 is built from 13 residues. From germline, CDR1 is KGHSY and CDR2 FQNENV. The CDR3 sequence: CASSPDLRGKLFF. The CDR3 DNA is TGTGCCAGCAGCCCGGATCTGAGAGGGAAACTGTTTTTT.

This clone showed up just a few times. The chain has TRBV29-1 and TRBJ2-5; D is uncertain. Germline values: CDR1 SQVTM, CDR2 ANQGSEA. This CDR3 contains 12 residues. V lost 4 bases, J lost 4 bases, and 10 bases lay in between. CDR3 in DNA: TGCAGCGTTGTCAGCTCAGGAGAGACCCAGTACTTC. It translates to CSVVSSGETQYF.

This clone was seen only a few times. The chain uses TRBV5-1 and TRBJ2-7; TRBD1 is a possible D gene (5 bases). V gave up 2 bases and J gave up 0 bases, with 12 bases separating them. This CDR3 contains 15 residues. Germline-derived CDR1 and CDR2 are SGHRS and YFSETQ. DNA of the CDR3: TGCGCCAGCAGCTTTAACACTGACAGCTCCTACGAGCAGTACTTC. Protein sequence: CASSFNTDSSYEQYF.

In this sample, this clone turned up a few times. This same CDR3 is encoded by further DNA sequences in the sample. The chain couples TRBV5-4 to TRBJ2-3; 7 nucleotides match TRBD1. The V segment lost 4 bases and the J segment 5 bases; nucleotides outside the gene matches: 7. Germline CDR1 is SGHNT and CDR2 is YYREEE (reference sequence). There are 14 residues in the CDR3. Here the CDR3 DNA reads TGTGCCAGCAGCCTGAGGGACAGCCAAGATACGCAGTATTTT. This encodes CASSLRDSQDTQYF.

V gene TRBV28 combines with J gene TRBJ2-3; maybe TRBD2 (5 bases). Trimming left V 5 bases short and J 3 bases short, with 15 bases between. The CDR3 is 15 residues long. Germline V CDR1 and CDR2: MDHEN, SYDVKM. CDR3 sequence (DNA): TGTGCCAGCAGTCCTGGGAGAGGTTTGACAGATACGCAGTATTTT. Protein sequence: CASSPGRGLTDTQYF.

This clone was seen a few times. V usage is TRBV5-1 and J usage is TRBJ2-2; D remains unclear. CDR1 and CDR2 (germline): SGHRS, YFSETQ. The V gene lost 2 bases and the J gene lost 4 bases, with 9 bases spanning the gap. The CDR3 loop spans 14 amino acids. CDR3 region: CASSLIGSTGELFF. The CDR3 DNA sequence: TGCGCCAGCAGCTTAATTGGCAGCACCGGGGAGCTGTTTTTT.

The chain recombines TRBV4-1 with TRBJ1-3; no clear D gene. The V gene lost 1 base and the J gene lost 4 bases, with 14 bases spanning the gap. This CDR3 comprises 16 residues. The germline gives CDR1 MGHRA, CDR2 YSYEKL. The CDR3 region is CASSQGQAIYGNTIYF. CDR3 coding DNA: TGCGCCAGCAGCCAAGGGCAGGCAATCTACGGAAACACCATATATTTT.